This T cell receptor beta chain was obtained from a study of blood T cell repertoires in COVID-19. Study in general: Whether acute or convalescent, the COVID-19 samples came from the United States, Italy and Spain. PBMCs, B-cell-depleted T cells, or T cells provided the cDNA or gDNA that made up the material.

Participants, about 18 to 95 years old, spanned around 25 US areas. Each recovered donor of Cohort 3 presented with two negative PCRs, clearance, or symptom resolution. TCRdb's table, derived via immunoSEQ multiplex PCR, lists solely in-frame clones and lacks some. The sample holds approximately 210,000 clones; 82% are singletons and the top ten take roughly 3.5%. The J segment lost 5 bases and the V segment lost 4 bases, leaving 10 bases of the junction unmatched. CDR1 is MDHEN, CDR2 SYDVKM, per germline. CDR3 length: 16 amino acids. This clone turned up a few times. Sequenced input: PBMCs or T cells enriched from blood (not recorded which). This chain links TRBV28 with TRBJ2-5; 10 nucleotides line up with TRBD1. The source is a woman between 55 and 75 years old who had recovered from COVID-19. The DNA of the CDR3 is TGTGCCAGCAGTTCCCCCCGGGACAGGGGAAGGGAGACCCAGTACTTC. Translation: CASSSPRDRGRETQYF. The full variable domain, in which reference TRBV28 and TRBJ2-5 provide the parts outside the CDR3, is DVKVTQSSRYLVKRTGEKVFLECVQDMDHENMFWYRQDPGLGLRLIYFSYDVKMKEKGDIPEGYSVSREKKERFSLILESASTNQTSMYLCASSSPRDRGRETQYFGPGTRLLVL.